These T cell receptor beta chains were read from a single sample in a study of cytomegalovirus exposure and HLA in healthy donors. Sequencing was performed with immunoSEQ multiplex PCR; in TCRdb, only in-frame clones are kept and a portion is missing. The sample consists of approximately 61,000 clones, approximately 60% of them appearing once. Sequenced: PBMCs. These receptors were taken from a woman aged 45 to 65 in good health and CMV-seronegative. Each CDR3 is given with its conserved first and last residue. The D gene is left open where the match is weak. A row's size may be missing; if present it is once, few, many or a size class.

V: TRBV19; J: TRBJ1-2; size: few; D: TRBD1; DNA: TGTGCCAGTAGTAACAGGGGGTATGGCTACACCTTC; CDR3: CASSNRGYGYTF
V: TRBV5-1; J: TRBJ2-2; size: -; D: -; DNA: TGCGCCAGCAGCCTGGCCACTTACACCGGGGAGCTGTTTTTT; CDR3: CASSLATYTGELFF
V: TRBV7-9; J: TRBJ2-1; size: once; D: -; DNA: TGTGCCAGCAGCCCACTTGACGCTAGCTCCTACAATGAGCAGTTCTTC; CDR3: CASSPLDASSYNEQFF
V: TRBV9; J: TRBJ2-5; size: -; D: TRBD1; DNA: TGTGCCAGCAGCGTAGGAGGGGGCGAGACCCAGTACTTC; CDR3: CASSVGGGETQYF
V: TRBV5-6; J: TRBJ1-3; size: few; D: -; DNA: TGTGCCAGCAGCTCCCTTACAGGAGTTACTGGAAACACCATATATTTT; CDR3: CASSSLTGVTGNTIYF
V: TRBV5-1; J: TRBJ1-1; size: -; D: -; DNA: TGCGCCAGCAGCTTGATGTACGGACAGATGAACACTGAAGCTTTCTTT; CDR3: CASSLMYGQMNTEAFF
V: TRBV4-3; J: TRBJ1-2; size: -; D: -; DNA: TGCGCCAGCAGCCAAGGGGGCTGGGGCTACACCTTC; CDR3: CASSQGGWGYTF
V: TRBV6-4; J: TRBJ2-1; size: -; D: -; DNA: TGTGCCAGCGGGGAGTCCAATGAGCAGTTCTTC; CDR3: CASGESNEQFF
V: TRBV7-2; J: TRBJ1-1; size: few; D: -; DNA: TGTGCCAGCAGCGCGTTCAGGAATTTAGTTAACACTGAAGCTTTCTTT; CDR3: CASSAFRNLVNTEAFF
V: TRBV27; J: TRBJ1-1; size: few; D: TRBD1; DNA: TGTGCCAGCAGTTCGTTTACCCAGGGGGTTGAAGCTTTCTTT; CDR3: CASSSFTQGVEAFF
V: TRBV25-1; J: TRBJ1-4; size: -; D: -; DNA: TGTGCCAGCAGCCGCTCGCCCGGTCTTAATGAAAAACTGTTTTTT; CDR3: CASSRSPGLNEKLFF
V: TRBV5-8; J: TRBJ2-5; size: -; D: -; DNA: TGTGCCAGCAGCTTGGTGACAGGGCGGGGGACCCAGTACTTC; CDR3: CASSLVTGRGTQYF
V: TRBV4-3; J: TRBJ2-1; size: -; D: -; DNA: TGCGCCAGCAGCCAAGATATCCTAGCCTACAATGAGCAGTTCTTC; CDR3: CASSQDILAYNEQFF
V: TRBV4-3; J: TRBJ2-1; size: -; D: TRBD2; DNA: TGCGCCAGCAGCCGAATAGCGGGAGTCTACAATGAGCAGTTCTTC; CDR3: CASSRIAGVYNEQFF
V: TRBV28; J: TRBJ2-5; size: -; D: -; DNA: TGTGCCAGCAGTCACACGCCGAGACTAGGGGTGTACGAGACCCAGTACTTC; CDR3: CASSHTPRLGVYETQYF
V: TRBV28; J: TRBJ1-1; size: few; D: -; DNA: TGTGCCAGCAGTTTGTTTGAGGGGGGGCAGGGGTCTTTCTTT; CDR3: CASSLFEGGQGSFF
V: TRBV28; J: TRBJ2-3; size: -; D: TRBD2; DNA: TGTGCCAGTCATATAGCGGGAGGGAGAACAGATACGCAGTATTTT; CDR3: CASHIAGGRTDTQYF
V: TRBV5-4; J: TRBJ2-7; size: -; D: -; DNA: TGTGCCAGCAGCTTGCTGGCAGACTACGAGCAGTACTTC; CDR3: CASSLLADYEQYF
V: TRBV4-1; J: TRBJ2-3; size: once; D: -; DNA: TGCGCCAGCAGCCAACAGGGGGGAGATACGCAGTATTTT; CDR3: CASSQQGGDTQYF
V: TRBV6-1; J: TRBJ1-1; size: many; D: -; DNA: TGTGCCAGCAAAAGACAGGTAAACACTGAAGCTTTCTTT; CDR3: CASKRQVNTEAFF
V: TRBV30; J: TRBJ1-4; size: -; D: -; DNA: TGTGCCTGGAGTCCTCCCGGGGGGTTTAATGAAAAACTGTTTTTT; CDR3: CAWSPPGGFNEKLFF
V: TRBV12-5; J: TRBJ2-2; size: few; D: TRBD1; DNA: TGTGCTAGTGGTTTGGACCCCGGGACAGGGTATTCCGGGGAGCTGTTTTTT; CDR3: CASGLDPGTGYSGELFF
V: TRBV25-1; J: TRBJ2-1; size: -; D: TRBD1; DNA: TGTGCCAGCAAAGGTGGACAGGGTTACGAGCAGTTCTTC; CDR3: CASKGGQGYEQFF
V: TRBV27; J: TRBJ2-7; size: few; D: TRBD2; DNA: TGTGCCAGCAGCTCCGGACTAGCGGGAGGCTCCTACGAGCAGTACTTC; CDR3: CASSSGLAGGSYEQYF
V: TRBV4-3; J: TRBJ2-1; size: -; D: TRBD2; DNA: TGCGCCAGCAGCCAAGACCGGCTAGCGGCCTACAATGAGCAGTTCTTC; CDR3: CASSQDRLAAYNEQFF
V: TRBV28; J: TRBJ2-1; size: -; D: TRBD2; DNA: TGTGCCAGCAGTTCGCCCCAGACTAGCGGGACCATCCCTGAGCAGTTCTTC; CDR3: CASSSPQTSGTIPEQFF
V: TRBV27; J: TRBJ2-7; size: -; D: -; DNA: TGTGCCAGCAGTCGAAGGCCCCCAGGGGCCCCCGCCTACGAGCAGTACTTC; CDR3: CASSRRPPGAPAYEQYF
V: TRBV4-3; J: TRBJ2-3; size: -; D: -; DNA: TGCGCCAGCCGGGACTCAAACACAGATACGCAGTATTTT; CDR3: CASRDSNTDTQYF
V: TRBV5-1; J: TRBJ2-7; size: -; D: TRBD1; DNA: TGCGCCAGCAGCTCGGGACAGGGATACTACGAGCAGTACTTC; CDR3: CASSSGQGYYEQYF
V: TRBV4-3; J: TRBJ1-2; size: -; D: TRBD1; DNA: TGCGCCAGCAGCCAAGCAGGGGGCTTTCTTGGCTATGGCTACACCTTC; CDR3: CASSQAGGFLGYGYTF
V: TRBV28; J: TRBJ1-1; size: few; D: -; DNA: TGTGCCAGCAGTTTAAGACTTTCTGAAGCTTTCTTT; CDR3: CASSLRLSEAFF
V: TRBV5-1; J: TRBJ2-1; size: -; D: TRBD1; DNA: TGCGCCAGCAGCTTACAGGGGACGGGTGGTAATGAGCAGTTCTTC; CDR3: CASSLQGTGGNEQFF
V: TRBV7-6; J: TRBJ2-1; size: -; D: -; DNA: TGTGCCAGCAGCACCCCGGGATTAAACAATGAGCAGTTCTTC; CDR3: CASSTPGLNNEQFF
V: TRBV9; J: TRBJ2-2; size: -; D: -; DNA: TGTGCCAGCAGCGTACTAGGATCCACCGGGGAGCTGTTTTTT; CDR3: CASSVLGSTGELFF
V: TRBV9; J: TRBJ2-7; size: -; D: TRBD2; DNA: TGTGCCAGCAGCGCACCTAGCGGGAGGGCATCTGGCGAGCAGTACTTC; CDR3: CASSAPSGRASGEQYF
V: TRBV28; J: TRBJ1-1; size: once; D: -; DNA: TGTGCCAGCAGTTTTTCCAGTAGGCGGACTGAAGCTTTCTTT; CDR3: CASSFSSRRTEAFF
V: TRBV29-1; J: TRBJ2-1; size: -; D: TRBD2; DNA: TGCAGCGTTGAAGATAGCGGGACTTACAATGAGCAGTTCTTC; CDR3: CSVEDSGTYNEQFF
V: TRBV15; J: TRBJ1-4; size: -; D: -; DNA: TGTGCCACCGCCCGAGGCCCTAATGAAAAACTGTTTTTT; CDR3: CATARGPNEKLFF
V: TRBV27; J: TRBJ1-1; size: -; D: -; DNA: TGTGCCAGCAGTTTAAAGAGCCGGGCTGAAGCTTTCTTT; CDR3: CASSLKSRAEAFF
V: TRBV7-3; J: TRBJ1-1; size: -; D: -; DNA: TGTGCCAGCAGCTTAGGCAGGGCGAACACTGAAGCTTTCTTT; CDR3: CASSLGRANTEAFF
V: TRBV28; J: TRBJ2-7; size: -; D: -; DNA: TGTGCCAGCAGTTCAACAAGTGACACCTACGAGCAGTACTTC; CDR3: CASSSTSDTYEQYF
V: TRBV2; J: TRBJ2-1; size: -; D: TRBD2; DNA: TGTGCCAGCAGTGATGCCCCCACTAGCGCCGAAGGGAATGAGCAGTTCTTC; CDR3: CASSDAPTSAEGNEQFF
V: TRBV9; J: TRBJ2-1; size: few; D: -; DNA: TGTGCCAGCAGCGCCCCTGGGAGCTACAATGAGCAGTTCTTC; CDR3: CASSAPGSYNEQFF
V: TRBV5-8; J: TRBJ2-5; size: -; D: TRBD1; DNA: TGTGCCAGCAGCGTGGGGACAGGGGTCCTCGAGGAGACCCAGTACTTC; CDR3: CASSVGTGVLEETQYF
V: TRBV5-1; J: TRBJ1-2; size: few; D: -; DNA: TGCGCCAGCAGCCCCACCACAACTAACTATGGCTACACCTTC; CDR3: CASSPTTTNYGYTF
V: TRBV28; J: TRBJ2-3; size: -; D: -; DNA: TGTGCCAGCACCCCCACAGGGAGGGCAGATACGCAGTATTTT; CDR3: CASTPTGRADTQYF
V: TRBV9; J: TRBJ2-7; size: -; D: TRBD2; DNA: TGTGCCAGCAGCGTAGGGATGGCGGGAGCCTCCTACGAGCAGTACTTC; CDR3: CASSVGMAGASYEQYF
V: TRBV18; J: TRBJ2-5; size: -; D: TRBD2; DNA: TGTGCCAGCTCACCTCCCATAGGGACTAGCGGGACTCAAGAGACCCAGTACTTC; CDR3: CASSPPIGTSGTQETQYF
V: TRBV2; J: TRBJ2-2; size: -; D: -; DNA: TGTGCCAGCAGTGAAACAGCAACCGGGGAGCTGTTTTTT; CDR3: CASSETATGELFF
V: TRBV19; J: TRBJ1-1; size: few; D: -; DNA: TGTGCCAGTAGTATACATGTTTACACTGAAGCTTTCTTT; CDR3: CASSIHVYTEAFF
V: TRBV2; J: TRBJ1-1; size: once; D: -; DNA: TGTGCCAGCAGTGACCACCTTAAACGGACTGAAGCTTTCTTT; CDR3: CASSDHLKRTEAFF
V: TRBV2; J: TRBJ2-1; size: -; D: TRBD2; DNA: TGTGCCAGCGTGGGGGCGGGAGGGCCTTCCAATGAGCAGTTCTTC; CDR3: CASVGAGGPSNEQFF
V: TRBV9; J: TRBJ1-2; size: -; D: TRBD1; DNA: TGTGCCAGCAGCGCTCGACCACAGGGGGAGGAGGGCTACACCTTC; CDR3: CASSARPQGEEGYTF
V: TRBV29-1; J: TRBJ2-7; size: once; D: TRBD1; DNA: TGCAGCGTTACGGACAGGATTTCGTCCTACGAGCAGTACTTC; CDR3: CSVTDRISSYEQYF
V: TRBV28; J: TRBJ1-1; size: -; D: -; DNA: TGTGCCAGCAGTTTAGCAGGATGGGAGGCCACTGAAGCTTTCTTT; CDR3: CASSLAGWEATEAFF